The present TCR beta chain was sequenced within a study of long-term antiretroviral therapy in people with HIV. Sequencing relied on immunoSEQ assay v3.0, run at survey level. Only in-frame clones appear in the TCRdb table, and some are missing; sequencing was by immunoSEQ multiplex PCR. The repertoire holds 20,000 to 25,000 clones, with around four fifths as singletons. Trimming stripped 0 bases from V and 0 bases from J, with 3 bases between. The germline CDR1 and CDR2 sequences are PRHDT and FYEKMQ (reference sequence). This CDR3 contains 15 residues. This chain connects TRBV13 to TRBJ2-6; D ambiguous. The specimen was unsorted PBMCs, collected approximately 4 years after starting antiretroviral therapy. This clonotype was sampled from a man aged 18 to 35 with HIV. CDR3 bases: TGTGCCAGCAGCTTAGGTGTCTCTGGGGCCAACGTCCTGACTTTC. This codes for CASSLGVSGANVLTF.